This is a list of T cell receptor beta chains from one sample in a study of blood T cell repertoires in COVID-19. Produced via immunoSEQ multiplex PCR; TCRdb's table is partial and in-frame only. This sample carries almost 500,000 clones, roughly nine tenths of them seen once, and the ten largest clones take just over 8%. Sequenced sample: PBMCs or T cells enriched from blood (not recorded which). The receptors were gathered from a woman in her sixties or seventies who had recovered from COVID-19. Both conserved end residues are part of each CDR3. The D gene is left open where the match is weak. Some rows have no size entry. The others give once, few or many, or a class for an expanded clone.

v_call: TRBV6-4; clone_size: -; j_call: TRBJ1-2; d_call: -; cdr3_aa: CAIRPETPLWRGKGYGYTF; cdr3_nt: TGTGCCATCAGACCCGAGACTCCGCTTTGGAGGGGCAAGGGGTATGGCTACACCTTC
v_call: TRBV6-5; clone_size: -; j_call: TRBJ1-2; d_call: -; cdr3_aa: CASSYAGNEDGYTF; cdr3_nt: TGTGCCAGCAGTTATGCGGGGAATGAGGATGGCTACACCTTC
v_call: TRBV6-5; clone_size: -; j_call: TRBJ2-2; d_call: -; cdr3_aa: CASFLVATGELFF; cdr3_nt: TGTGCCAGCTTTTTGGTAGCCACCGGGGAGCTGTTTTTT
v_call: TRBV5-1; clone_size: -; j_call: TRBJ2-3; d_call: TRBD1; cdr3_aa: CASMGRGQHTDTQYF; cdr3_nt: TGCGCCAGCATGGGTAGGGGGCAGCACACAGATACGCAGTATTTT
v_call: TRBV27; clone_size: -; j_call: TRBJ1-2; d_call: -; cdr3_aa: CASSLGGRGGGYTF; cdr3_nt: TGTGCCAGCAGTTTGGGCGGGAGGGGAGGTGGCTACACCTTC
v_call: TRBV2; clone_size: -; j_call: TRBJ1-4; d_call: -; cdr3_aa: CASRAGEKLFF; cdr3_nt: TGTGCCAGCAGGGCGGGGGAAAAACTGTTTTTT
v_call: TRBV2; clone_size: -; j_call: TRBJ2-1; d_call: TRBD2; cdr3_aa: CASRSSGGTYNEQFF; cdr3_nt: TGTGCCAGCAGGTCTAGCGGGGGGACTTACAATGAGCAGTTCTTC
v_call: TRBV25-1; clone_size: once; j_call: TRBJ2-5; d_call: TRBD2; cdr3_aa: CASSDIGGGDETQYF; cdr3_nt: TGTGCCAGCAGTGATATCGGGGGAGGGGATGAGACCCAGTACTTC
v_call: TRBV19; clone_size: few; j_call: TRBJ1-5; d_call: -; cdr3_aa: CASRPIQRGRSNQPQHF; cdr3_nt: TGTGCCAGTAGACCAATTCAAAGGGGAAGAAGCAATCAGCCCCAGCATTTT
v_call: TRBV7-9; clone_size: -; j_call: TRBJ2-7; d_call: -; cdr3_aa: CASSARDKAYEQYF; cdr3_nt: TGTGCCAGCAGCGCCCGGGACAAGGCCTACGAGCAGTACTTC
v_call: TRBV29-1; clone_size: -; j_call: TRBJ1-3; d_call: -; cdr3_aa: CSVAGISGNTIYF; cdr3_nt: TGCAGCGTAGCAGGGATCAGTGGAAACACCATATATTTT
v_call: TRBV30; clone_size: -; j_call: TRBJ1-2; d_call: -; cdr3_aa: CAWNQEYGYTF; cdr3_nt: TGTGCCTGGAACCAAGAGTATGGCTACACCTTC
v_call: TRBV18; clone_size: -; j_call: TRBJ1-2; d_call: TRBD1; cdr3_aa: CASSPQGQGALGYTF; cdr3_nt: TGTGCCAGCTCACCCCAGGGACAGGGGGCCCTCGGCTACACCTTC
v_call: TRBV27; clone_size: -; j_call: TRBJ2-1; d_call: TRBD2; cdr3_aa: CASSLSSGGPGYNEQFF; cdr3_nt: TGTGCCAGCAGTTTGTCTAGCGGGGGGCCCGGCTACAATGAGCAGTTCTTC
v_call: TRBV7-9; clone_size: -; j_call: TRBJ2-4; d_call: -; cdr3_aa: CASSREQGARGIQYF; cdr3_nt: TGTGCCAGCAGCCGTGAACAGGGAGCTAGGGGCATTCAGTACTTC
v_call: TRBV4-2; clone_size: -; j_call: TRBJ1-2; d_call: TRBD1; cdr3_aa: CASSQDLGGRGYGYTF; cdr3_nt: TGTGCCAGCAGCCAAGATTTAGGGGGCCGTGGCTATGGCTACACCTTC
v_call: TRBV10-1; clone_size: -; j_call: TRBJ2-5; d_call: -; cdr3_aa: CASSDGYQETQYF; cdr3_nt: TGCGCCAGCAGTGACGGTTACCAAGAGACCCAGTACTTC
v_call: TRBV5-5; clone_size: -; j_call: TRBJ1-1; d_call: -; cdr3_aa: CASSRVSENTEAFF; cdr3_nt: TGTGCCAGCAGCCGGGTGAGTGAGAACACTGAAGCTTTCTTT
v_call: TRBV20-1; clone_size: -; j_call: TRBJ2-2; d_call: TRBD2; cdr3_aa: CSASVAGGPTGELFF; cdr3_nt: TGCAGTGCTAGTGTAGCGGGGGGGCCCACCGGGGAGCTGTTTTTT
v_call: TRBV27; clone_size: -; j_call: TRBJ1-2; d_call: TRBD1; cdr3_aa: CASSSRTGSLYPLYGYTF; cdr3_nt: TGTGCCAGCAGTTCGCGGACAGGGAGCCTTTACCCGTTATATGGCTACACCTTC
v_call: TRBV6-5; clone_size: -; j_call: TRBJ1-5; d_call: TRBD1; cdr3_aa: CASSIGQGDQPQHF; cdr3_nt: TGTGCCAGCAGTATCGGACAGGGGGATCAGCCCCAGCATTTT
v_call: TRBV6-6; clone_size: -; j_call: TRBJ1-3; d_call: -; cdr3_aa: CASSREGLISGNTIYF; cdr3_nt: TGTGCCAGCAGTCGAGAGGGACTGATCTCTGGAAACACCATATATTTT
v_call: TRBV19; clone_size: once; j_call: TRBJ1-1; d_call: -; cdr3_aa: CASRRVGNTEAFF; cdr3_nt: TGTGCCAGTAGGAGGGTGGGGAACACTGAAGCTTTCTTT
v_call: TRBV7-2; clone_size: -; j_call: TRBJ2-7; d_call: -; cdr3_aa: CASSLGTSRAYEQYF; cdr3_nt: TGTGCCAGCAGCTTAGGTACTAGCCGAGCCTACGAGCAGTACTTC
v_call: TRBV19; clone_size: -; j_call: TRBJ2-3; d_call: TRBD1; cdr3_aa: CASRERTGVLTTSDTQYF; cdr3_nt: TGTGCCAGTAGGGAAAGGACAGGGGTGCTCACCACATCAGATACGCAGTATTTT
v_call: TRBV19; clone_size: -; j_call: TRBJ2-1; d_call: TRBD2; cdr3_aa: CASSRGLAGGNKQFF; cdr3_nt: TGTGCCAGTAGTCGGGGACTAGCGGGGGGGAATAAGCAGTTCTTC
v_call: TRBV19; clone_size: -; j_call: TRBJ1-5; d_call: -; cdr3_aa: CASSIVEYQPQHF; cdr3_nt: TGTGCCAGTAGTATAGTCGAGTATCAGCCCCAGCATTTT
v_call: TRBV6-6; clone_size: -; j_call: TRBJ1-6; d_call: -; cdr3_aa: CASSSDRSSYNSPLHF; cdr3_nt: TGTGCCAGCAGTTCGGACAGAAGCTCCTATAATTCACCCCTCCACTTT
v_call: TRBV9; clone_size: -; j_call: TRBJ2-3; d_call: -; cdr3_aa: CASSVERDTQYF; cdr3_nt: TGTGCCAGCAGCGTAGAGAGAGATACGCAGTATTTT
v_call: TRBV5-6; clone_size: few; j_call: TRBJ1-2; d_call: TRBD1; cdr3_aa: CASSRGTGLYGYTF; cdr3_nt: TGTGCCAGCAGCCGCGGGACAGGCCTTTATGGCTACACCTTC
v_call: TRBV7-2; clone_size: -; j_call: TRBJ1-3; d_call: -; cdr3_aa: CASSPSRQSSGNTIYF; cdr3_nt: TGTGCCAGCAGCCCTTCCCGACAGTCGTCTGGAAACACCATATATTTT
v_call: TRBV29-1; clone_size: -; j_call: TRBJ2-2; d_call: -; cdr3_aa: CSVKTGRTNTGELFF; cdr3_nt: TGCAGCGTCAAGACAGGTCGAACGAACACCGGGGAGCTGTTTTTT
v_call: TRBV11-2; clone_size: -; j_call: TRBJ2-1; d_call: -; cdr3_aa: CASSLLQGPYNEQFF; cdr3_nt: TGTGCCAGCAGCTTACTACAGGGTCCATACAATGAGCAGTTCTTC
v_call: TRBV27; clone_size: -; j_call: TRBJ2-7; d_call: -; cdr3_aa: CASSLRGGASWYEQYF; cdr3_nt: TGTGCCAGCAGTTTGAGAGGGGGGGCATCCTGGTACGAGCAGTACTTC
v_call: TRBV13; clone_size: -; j_call: TRBJ2-3; d_call: -; cdr3_aa: CASSLRRVGDTQYF; cdr3_nt: TGTGCCAGCAGCTTAAGGAGGGTGGGAGATACGCAGTATTTT
v_call: TRBV11-2; clone_size: -; j_call: TRBJ2-4; d_call: -; cdr3_aa: CASSLRGGEQNIQYF; cdr3_nt: TGTGCCAGCAGCTTAAGGGGCGGGGAACAAAACATTCAGTACTTC
v_call: TRBV18; clone_size: -; j_call: TRBJ2-3; d_call: TRBD1; cdr3_aa: CASSPPGQGAFTDTQYF; cdr3_nt: TGTGCCAGCTCACCTCCGGGACAGGGGGCATTCACAGATACGCAGTATTTT
v_call: TRBV3-1/TRBV3-2; clone_size: -; j_call: TRBJ1-1; d_call: TRBD1; cdr3_aa: CASSRQGSTEAFF; cdr3_nt: TGTGCCAGCAGCCGACAGGGCAGCACTGAAGCTTTCTTT
v_call: TRBV9; clone_size: -; j_call: TRBJ1-6; d_call: TRBD1; cdr3_aa: CASSVGQGRNSPLHF; cdr3_nt: TGTGCCAGCAGCGTCGGACAGGGAAGGAATTCACCCCTCCACTTT
v_call: TRBV7-2; clone_size: -; j_call: TRBJ1-2; d_call: TRBD1; cdr3_aa: CASSSPQRTTGDNSYGYTF; cdr3_nt: TGTGCCAGCAGCTCCCCCCAGAGAACGACAGGGGATAATAGCTATGGCTACACCTTC
v_call: TRBV7-8; clone_size: -; j_call: TRBJ1-2; d_call: -; cdr3_aa: CASSRTVGGGGYTF; cdr3_nt: TGTGCCAGCAGCAGGACAGTGGGCGGGGGTGGCTACACCTTC
v_call: TRBV6-5; clone_size: -; j_call: TRBJ1-6; d_call: -; cdr3_aa: CASRRDGRDSPLHF; cdr3_nt: TGTGCCAGCAGGAGGGACGGGAGAGATTCACCCCTCCACTTT
v_call: TRBV15; clone_size: once; j_call: TRBJ2-3; d_call: -; cdr3_aa: CATSRGGGQTVTQYF; cdr3_nt: TGTGCCACCAGCAGAGGGGGGGGGCAAACAGTTACGCAGTATTTT
v_call: TRBV2; clone_size: -; j_call: TRBJ1-2; d_call: -; cdr3_aa: CASSEIGGFGYTF; cdr3_nt: TGTGCCAGCAGTGAAATAGGGGGATTCGGCTACACCTTC
v_call: TRBV27; clone_size: -; j_call: TRBJ2-7; d_call: -; cdr3_aa: CASRDFPRSYEQYF; cdr3_nt: TGTGCCAGCAGGGACTTCCCCCGCTCCTACGAGCAGTACTTC
v_call: TRBV11-2; clone_size: -; j_call: TRBJ1-4; d_call: -; cdr3_aa: CASSLREGVKLFF; cdr3_nt: TGTGCCAGCAGCTTAAGAGAGGGGGTAAAACTGTTTTTT
v_call: TRBV21-1; clone_size: -; j_call: TRBJ1-6; d_call: -; cdr3_aa: CASSTESGGLNSPLHF; cdr3_nt: TGTGCCAGCAGCACAGAAAGCGGAGGATTGAATTCACCCCTCCACTTT
v_call: TRBV14; clone_size: -; j_call: TRBJ2-1; d_call: TRBD1; cdr3_aa: CASSRPGQGARNNEQFF; cdr3_nt: TGTGCCAGCAGCCGGCCGGGACAGGGGGCGCGTAACAATGAGCAGTTCTTC